This TCR beta chain was recorded in a study of human T cells and chemical hapten exposure (dated by TCRdb to the early 2020s). For the study in its entirety: For sensitization, 2% DPC in acetone was applied to a roughly 2 cm by roughly 2 cm area of upper inner arm skin. Throughout the approximately 25-week study period, patients were also given weekly therapeutic DPC doses on the scalp. Patch testing was done on the upper back using Finn chambers containing 0.01% DPC, and results were scored after 6 days according to International Contact Dermatitis Research Group standards. Most of the patients in the cohort were female, and the cohort covered alopecia areata with under or over 50% scalp involvement, alopecia totalis and alopecia universalis. The libraries were sequenced as a pool, and the TCR yield per sample differed mostly because of small variations in library volumes within the pool. The study tracked peripheral blood TCR repertoire changes in vivo during primary and secondary sensitization to the hapten diphenylcyclopropenone (DPC) in alopecia patients. Patient blood was sampled pre-sensitization (week 0) and at 2, 6 and about 24 weeks after DPC sensitization. Blood for TCR sequencing was provided by twenty-nine alopecia patients at one to four time points (pre-sensitization, 2, 6 and 24 weeks).

This clonotype has a count of ten or more. No cognate antigen has been identified for it. No base quality values were provided; no much bigger clone lies one nucleotide off. Broader findings and caveats from the paper: Repeated subsampling changed both the strength of the expansion versus patch-test correlation and the threshold at which the correlation became significant. A positive correlation was found between the number of PT1 expanded TCRs and patch test score, with significance reached at thresholds 8, 16 and 32 but not 4. Significantly more large CDR3 similarity clusters were formed by expanded TCRs than by pre-sensitization or healthy control sets, consistent with antigen-driven responses. Because all patients had alopecia, a presumed autoimmune disease, the immune response of the patients might differ from that of healthy individuals. The number of TCRs above 1 in 1000 frequency did not change with DPC sensitization; there was no evidence of global repertoire structure alterations.

The germline V gene sets CDR1 to MNHEY and CDR2 to SVGEGT. For this chain, trimming is 8 bases at the V end and 0 bases at the J end, and the number of junction bases without a gene match is 5. Counted from cysteine to phenylalanine, this CDR3 has 14 amino acids. The kept DNA is CDR3 alone, 42 bases in frame from the first base. The library was made by RACE. Instrument on record: NextSeq 500. Library preparation attached unique molecular identifiers to individual cDNA molecules for quantitative, reproducible TCR counting. Both TCR alpha and TCR beta chains were sequenced from each blood RNA sample. The original methods were these. Samples had a median of about 96,000 TCRs, with a range from roughly 23,224 to 700,000. V, J and CDR3 annotation of the TCR reads was carried out using the Decombinator software suite. Every sample was subsampled to the same number of TCRs (28,000) for the PS versus PT1 abundance plots. Expanded TCRs were defined as absent before sensitization and observed at least eight times at the 2-week time point. TCRdb passed the public sequencing reads through fastp at Q25 and MiXCR, retaining productive beta sequences. Duplicate CDR3 protein sequences are folded into a single record with the most common DNA and genes. In this record, the V and J calls reflect TCRdb's handling and not the investigators' own analysis. In this sample the table shows 300,000 to 400,000 distinct CDR3 sequences, approximately 5% of which occur a single time. The top ten hold around 2.6% of the sample.

Explained via the paper, the time point label denotes: pre-sensitization, week 0. What the treatment or condition label conveys for this sample: therapeutic diphenylcyclopropenone sensitization with weekly scalp DPC. At every patch-test visit, the blood draw took place before the patch test was put on. Patients were eligible if aged 18 to 70, diagnosed with alopecia and judged suitable for DPC therapy, and pregnant patients were excluded. Unfractionated whole blood was collected in Tempus Blood RNA tubes, and total RNA was extracted from that blood. This receptor was obtained from a woman aged 50 to 60 with alopecia areata. Some clones in this sample may be carry-over from other donors' samples. The rearranged chain carries TRBV6-2 or TRBV6-3 and TRBJ2-3, with TRBD2 identical over 7 junction bases. Sequenced here: whole blood, sampled in connection with sensitization to the hapten diphenylcyclopropenone (DPC). At the DNA level, the sequence is TGTGCCAGCGGCGCGGGGGTTAGCACAGATACGCAGTATTTT. It translates to CASGAGVSTDTQYF.